This T cell receptor beta chain was sequenced during a study of blood T cell repertoires in COVID-19. Whole-study context: COVID-19 samples, acute and convalescent, were from the United States, Italy and Spain. T cells, B-cell-depleted T cells, or PBMCs provided the cDNA or gDNA that served as material.

Data came from immunoSEQ multiplex PCR; TCRdb stores just in-frame clones and leaves some out. The sample has 150,000 to 200,000 clones, 75% to 80% seen once. Germline V gene sequence: CDR1 SGHDT, CDR2 YYEEEE. The V gene lost 1 base and the J gene lost 9 bases, with 11 bases spanning the gap. CDR3 length: 14 residues. This receptor was obtained from a woman aged 70-85 years with acute or convalescent COVID-19. Input material: peripheral blood. The chain recombines TRBV5-6 with TRBJ1-6; a possible D gene is TRBD1 (6 bases). The CDR3 region has the DNA TGTGCCAGCAGCTTGTGGGGAGGGGGTTCACCCCTCCACTTT. Protein product: CASSLWGGGSPLHF. The full variable domain, in which reference TRBV5-6 and TRBJ1-6 provide the parts outside the CDR3, is DAGVTQSPTHLIKTRGQQVTLRCSPKSGHDTVSWYQQALGQGPQFIFQYYEEEERQRGNFPDRFSGHQFPNYSSELNVNALLLGDSALYLCASSLWGGGSPLHFGNGTRLTVT.